This paragraph covers one TCR beta chain sequence. The data stem from a study of blood T cell repertoires in COVID-19. Study overall: From the United States, Italy and Spain came samples of acute and convalescent COVID-19.

Germline V gives CDR1 SNHLY, CDR2 FYNNEI. This CDR3 is 16 amino acids long. The V gene end was trimmed by 0 bases and the J gene end by 10 bases; junction bases not matched to a gene: 12. Source study methods: Nucleated cell counts were estimated from reference gene primer amplification. Measured with immunoSEQ multiplex PCR; TCRdb has only the in-frame clones, and not every one. V, J and clone size are those of that table, while D and trimming were read from the DNA. The table shows 300,000 to 400,000 clones, with about 89% occurring only once. Enrolled during active infection, Seattle patients were then followed longitudinally.

The receptor was isolated from a young woman with COVID-19, enrolled during active disease. Material for sequencing was peripheral blood. The chain couples TRBV2 to TRBJ2-1, with TRBD2 identical over 7 bases. The CDR3 nucleotides read TGTGCCAGCAGTGAAGCTATGGGGAGGGGCCGAAGGGAGCAGTTCTTC. Translated, it gives CASSEAMGRGRREQFF.